Sequencing of this TCR beta chain was carried out in a study of T-cell reconstitution after alpha-beta-depleted transplantation in children. Preparation of the TCRbeta library was carried out with unique molecular identifiers. One entry per CDR3 protein, called by TCRdb with MiXCR from the PCR reads. The data contain 200,000 to 250,000 distinct CDR3 sequences, around 7.7% of them singletons. General study findings and limits: Surviving recipient T cells and intrathymic progenitors accounted for some patients' high TCRbeta diversity at day 60.

A word on this clonotype: Its antigen is not identified.

Germline V gene sequence: CDR1 SGHVS, CDR2 FQNEAQ. Deletions cut 7 bases from V and 4 bases from J, with 9 bases between. The CDR3 extends over 12 amino acids. The chain couples TRBV7-8 to TRBJ2-3; D unresolved. Sample: PBMCs, mostly from graft donor cells, taken 360 days after TCRalphabeta/CD19-depleted stem cell transplant. The receptor's source is a male patient aged 2-9 years who had a stem cell transplant for acute myeloid leukemia, so the T cells may come from the graft donor. CDR3 sequence reads: CASTRSSDTQYF. DNA for the CDR3: TGTGCCAGCACCAGATCGTCAGATACGCAGTATTTT. Full variable domain (outside the CDR3, taken from reference TRBV7-8 and TRBJ2-3): GAGVSQSPRYKVAKRGQDVALRCDPISGHVSLFWYQQALGQGPEFLTYFQNEAQLDKSGLPSDRFFAERPEGSVSTLKIQRTQQEDSAVYLCASTRSSDTQYFGPGTRLTVL.